This TCR beta chain was observed in a study of Graves' ophthalmopathy and Graves' hyperthyroidism. The wider study: Samples of peripheral blood were obtained at initial diagnosis, prior to treatment of any kind.

RNA transcripts served as template for amplifying TCR beta CDR3 sequences. In the first round, RT-PCR was carried out with HTBI primers, and a multiplex PCR formed the second round. TCRdb re-called the multiplex PCR reads through MiXCR, storing one row per CDR3 protein. Of roughly 480,000 distinct CDR3 sequences listed, around 14% are singletons. The V and J ends lost 6 bases and 11 bases respectively, with 22 bases between them. The CDR3 is 14 residues long. Per germline, CDR1 SNHLY and CDR2 FYNNEI. PBMCs had their origin in fresh peripheral blood (around 10 ml). This clonotype showed up just a few times.

The chain carries TRBV2 and TRBJ1-1; weak D call: TRBD1 (5 bases). The receptor comes from a woman in her 30s with Graves' ophthalmopathy. Sequenced input: blood. The CDR3, as DNA: TGTGCCAGCAGAAAGCGCGGGACCCTGGATGGGGCTTTCTTT. Protein sequence: CASRKRGTLDGAFF.